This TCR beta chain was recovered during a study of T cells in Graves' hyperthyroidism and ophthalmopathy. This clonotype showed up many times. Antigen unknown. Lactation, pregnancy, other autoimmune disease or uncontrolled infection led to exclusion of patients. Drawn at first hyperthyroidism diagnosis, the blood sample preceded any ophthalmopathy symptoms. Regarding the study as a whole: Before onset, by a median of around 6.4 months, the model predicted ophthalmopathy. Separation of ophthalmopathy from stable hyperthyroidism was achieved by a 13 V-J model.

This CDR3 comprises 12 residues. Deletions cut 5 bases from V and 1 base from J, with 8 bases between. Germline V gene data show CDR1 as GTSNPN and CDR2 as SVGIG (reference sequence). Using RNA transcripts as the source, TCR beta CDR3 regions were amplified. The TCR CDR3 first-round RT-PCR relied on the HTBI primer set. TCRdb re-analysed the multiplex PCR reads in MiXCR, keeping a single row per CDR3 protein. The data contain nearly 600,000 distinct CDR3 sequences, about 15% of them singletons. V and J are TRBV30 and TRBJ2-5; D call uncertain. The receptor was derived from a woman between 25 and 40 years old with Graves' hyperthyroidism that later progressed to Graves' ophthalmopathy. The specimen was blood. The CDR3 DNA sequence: TGTGCCTGGGACACGATCCAAGAGACCCAGTACTTC. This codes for CAWDTIQETQYF.